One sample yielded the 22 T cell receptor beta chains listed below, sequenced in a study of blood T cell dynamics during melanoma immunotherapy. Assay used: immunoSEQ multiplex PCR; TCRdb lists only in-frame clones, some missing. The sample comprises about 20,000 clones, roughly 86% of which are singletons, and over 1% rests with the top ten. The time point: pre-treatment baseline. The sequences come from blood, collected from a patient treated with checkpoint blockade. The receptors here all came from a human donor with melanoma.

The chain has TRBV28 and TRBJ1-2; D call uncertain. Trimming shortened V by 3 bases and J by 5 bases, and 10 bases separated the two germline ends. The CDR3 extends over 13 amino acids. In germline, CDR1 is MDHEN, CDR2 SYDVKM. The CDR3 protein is CASSLRTEYGYTF. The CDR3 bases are TGTGCCAGCAGTTTGCGGACCGAGTATGGCTACACCTTC.

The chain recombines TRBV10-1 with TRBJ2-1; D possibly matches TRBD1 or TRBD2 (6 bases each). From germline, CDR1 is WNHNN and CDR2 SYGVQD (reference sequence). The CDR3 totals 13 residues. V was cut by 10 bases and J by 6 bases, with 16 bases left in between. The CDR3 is CATSGGTINEQFF. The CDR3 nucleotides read TGCGCCACCTCTGGCGGGACAATCAATGAGCAGTTCTTC.

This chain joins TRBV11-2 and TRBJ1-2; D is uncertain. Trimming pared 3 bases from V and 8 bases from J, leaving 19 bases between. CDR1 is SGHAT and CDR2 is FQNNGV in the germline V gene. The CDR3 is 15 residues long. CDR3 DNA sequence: TGTGCCAGCAGCTTGGCATTCCCCGGGGTGGGCGGCTACACCTTC. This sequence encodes CASSLAFPGVGGYTF.

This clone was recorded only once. CDR3 loop: CASSVDGKEKLFF. For the CDR3, the DNA is TGTGCCAGCAGCGTAGATGGGAAAGAAAAACTGTTTTTT. The V call is TRBV9, the J call TRBJ1-4; D not resolved. Germline V lookup: CDR1 SGDLS, CDR2 YYNGEE. This CDR3 contains 13 residues. V was clipped by 0 bases and J by 8 bases, with 8 bases between them.

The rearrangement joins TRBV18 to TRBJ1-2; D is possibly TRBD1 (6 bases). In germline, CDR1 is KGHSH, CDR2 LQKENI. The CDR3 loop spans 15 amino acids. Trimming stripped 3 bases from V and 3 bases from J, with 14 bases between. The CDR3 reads CASSPFGGGDYGYTF. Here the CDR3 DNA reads TGTGCCAGCTCACCTTTTGGAGGGGGAGACTATGGCTACACCTTC. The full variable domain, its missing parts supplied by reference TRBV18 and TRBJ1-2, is NAGVMQNPRHLVRRRGQEARLRCSPMKGHSHVYWYRQLPEEGLKFMVYLQKENIIDESGMPKERFSAEFPKEGPSILRIQQVVRGDSAAYFCASSPFGGGDYGYTFGSGTRLTVV.

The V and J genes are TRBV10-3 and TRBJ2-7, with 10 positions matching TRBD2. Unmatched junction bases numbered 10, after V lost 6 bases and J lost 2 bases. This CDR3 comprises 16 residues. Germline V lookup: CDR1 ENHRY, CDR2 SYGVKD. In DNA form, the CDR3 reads TGTGCCATCAGCGACGCCGGGACTAGCGCGACCTACGAGCAGTACTTC. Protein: CAISDAGTSATYEQYF.

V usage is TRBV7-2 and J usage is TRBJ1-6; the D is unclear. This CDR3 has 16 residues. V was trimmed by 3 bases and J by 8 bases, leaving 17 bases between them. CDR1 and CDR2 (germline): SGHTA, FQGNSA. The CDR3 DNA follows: TGTGCCAGCAGCTTGAGAGGATTAACCAGCTATTCACCCCTCCACTTT. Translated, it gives CASSLRGLTSYSPLHF.

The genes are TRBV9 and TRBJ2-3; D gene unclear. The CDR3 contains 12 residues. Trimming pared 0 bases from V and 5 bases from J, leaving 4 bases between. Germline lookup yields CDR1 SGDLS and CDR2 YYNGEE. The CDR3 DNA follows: TGTGCCAGCAGCGTAGAGAGAGATACGCAGTATTTT. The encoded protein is CASSVERDTQYF.

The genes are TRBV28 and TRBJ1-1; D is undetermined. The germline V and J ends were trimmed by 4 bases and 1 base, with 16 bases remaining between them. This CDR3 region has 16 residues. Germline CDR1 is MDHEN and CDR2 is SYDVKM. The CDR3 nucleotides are TGTGCCAGCAGTTCCCCTGAGCAAGCTCCGAACACTGAAGCTTTCTTT. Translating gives CASSSPEQAPNTEAFF.

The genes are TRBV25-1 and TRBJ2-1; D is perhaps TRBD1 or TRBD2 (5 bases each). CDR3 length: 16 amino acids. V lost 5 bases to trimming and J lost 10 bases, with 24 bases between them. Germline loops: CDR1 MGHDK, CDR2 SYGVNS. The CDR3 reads CASSPRLLGTTQEQFF. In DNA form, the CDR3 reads TGTGCCAGCAGTCCCCGCCTGCTAGGGACCACTCAGGAGCAGTTCTTC.

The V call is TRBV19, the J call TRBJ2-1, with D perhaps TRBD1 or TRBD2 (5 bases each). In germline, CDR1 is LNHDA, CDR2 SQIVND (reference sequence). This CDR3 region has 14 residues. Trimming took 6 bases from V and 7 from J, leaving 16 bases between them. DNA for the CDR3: TGTGCCAGTAGAAGGGACCGACTTATAAATGAGCAGTTCTTC. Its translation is CASRRDRLINEQFF.

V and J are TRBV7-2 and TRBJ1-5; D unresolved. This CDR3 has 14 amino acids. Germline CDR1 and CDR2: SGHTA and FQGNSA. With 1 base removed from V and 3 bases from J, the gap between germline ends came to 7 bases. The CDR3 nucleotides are TGTGCCAGCAGCTTAGGACACAACAATCAGCCCCAGCATTTT. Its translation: CASSLGHNNQPQHF.

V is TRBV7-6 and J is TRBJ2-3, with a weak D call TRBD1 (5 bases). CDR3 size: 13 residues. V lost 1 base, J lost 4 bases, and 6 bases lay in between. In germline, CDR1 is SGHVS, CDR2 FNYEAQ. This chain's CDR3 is CASSLVGPDTQYF. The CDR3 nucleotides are TGTGCCAGCAGCTTAGTGGGGCCAGATACGCAGTATTTT.

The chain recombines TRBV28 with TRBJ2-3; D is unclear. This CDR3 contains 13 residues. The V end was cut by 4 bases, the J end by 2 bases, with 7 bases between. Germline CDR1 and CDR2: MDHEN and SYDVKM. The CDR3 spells CASSSPPTDTQYF. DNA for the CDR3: TGTGCCAGCAGTTCCCCACCCACAGATACGCAGTATTTT.

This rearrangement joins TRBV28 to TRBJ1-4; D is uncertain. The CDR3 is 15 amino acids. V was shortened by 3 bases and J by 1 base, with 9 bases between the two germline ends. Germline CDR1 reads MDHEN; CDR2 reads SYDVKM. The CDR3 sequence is CASSLASGTNEKLFF. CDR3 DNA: TGTGCCAGCAGTTTGGCGTCTGGAACTAATGAAAAACTGTTTTTT.

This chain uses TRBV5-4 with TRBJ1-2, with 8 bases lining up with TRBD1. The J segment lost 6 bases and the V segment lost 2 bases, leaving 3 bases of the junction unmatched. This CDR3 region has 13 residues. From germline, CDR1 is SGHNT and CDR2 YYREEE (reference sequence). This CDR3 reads CASSLAGGHGYTF. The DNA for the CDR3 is TGTGCCAGCAGCTTAGCAGGGGGCCATGGCTACACCTTC. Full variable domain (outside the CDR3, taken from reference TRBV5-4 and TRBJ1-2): ETGVTQSPTHLIKTRGQQVTLRCSSQSGHNTVSWYQQALGQGPQFIFQYYREEENGRGNFPPRFSGLQFPNYSSELNVNALELDDSALYLCASSLAGGHGYTFGSGTRLTVV.

Written as DNA, the CDR3 is TGTGCCAGCAGCTTGTATGGTGACACAGATACGCAGTATTTT. Protein sequence: CASSLYGDTDTQYF. The chain couples TRBV5-4 to TRBJ2-3; the D is unclear. The CDR3 has 14 amino acids. V lost 1 base, J lost 2 bases, and 8 bases lay in between. The germline gives CDR1 SGHNT, CDR2 YYREEE (reference sequence).

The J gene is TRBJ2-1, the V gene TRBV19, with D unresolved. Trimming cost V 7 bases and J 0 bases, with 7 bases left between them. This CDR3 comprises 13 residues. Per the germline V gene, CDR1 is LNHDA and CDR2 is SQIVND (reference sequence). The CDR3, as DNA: TGTGCCAGTAAGAGTAGCTCCTACAATGAGCAGTTCTTC. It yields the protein CASKSSSYNEQFF.

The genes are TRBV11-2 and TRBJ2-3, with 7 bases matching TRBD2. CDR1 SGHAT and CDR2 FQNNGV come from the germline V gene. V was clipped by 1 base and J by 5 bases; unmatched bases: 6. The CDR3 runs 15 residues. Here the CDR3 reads CASSLVGLAGDTQYF. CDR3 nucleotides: TGTGCCAGCAGCTTAGTGGGTTTAGCGGGAGATACGCAGTATTTT.

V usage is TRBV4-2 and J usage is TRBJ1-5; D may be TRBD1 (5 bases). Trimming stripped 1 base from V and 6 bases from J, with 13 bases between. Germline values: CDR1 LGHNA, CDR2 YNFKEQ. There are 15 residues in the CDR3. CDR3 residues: CASSQGVGEGQPQHF. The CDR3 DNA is TGTGCCAGCAGCCAAGGTGTAGGGGAAGGTCAGCCCCAGCATTTT.

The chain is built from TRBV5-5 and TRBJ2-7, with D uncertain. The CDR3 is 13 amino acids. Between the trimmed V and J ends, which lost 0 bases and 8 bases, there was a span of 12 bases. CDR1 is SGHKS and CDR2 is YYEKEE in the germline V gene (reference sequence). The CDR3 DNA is TGTGCCAGCAGCTTGGATTTAGCAGGACAGCAGTACTTC. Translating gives CASSLDLAGQQYF. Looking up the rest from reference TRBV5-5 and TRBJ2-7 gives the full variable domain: DAGVTQSPTHLIKTRGQQVTLRCSPISGHKSVSWYQQVLGQGPQFIFQYYEKEERGRGNFPDRFSARQFPNYSSELNVNALLLGDSALYLCASSLDLAGQQYFGPGTRLTVT.

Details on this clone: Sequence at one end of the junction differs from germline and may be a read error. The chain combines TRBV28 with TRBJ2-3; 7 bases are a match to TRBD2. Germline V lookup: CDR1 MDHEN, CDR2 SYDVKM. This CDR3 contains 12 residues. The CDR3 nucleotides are TGTGCCAGCAGTTTAGGACTAGTTCGCCCCCTTTTT. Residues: CASSLGLVRPLF.